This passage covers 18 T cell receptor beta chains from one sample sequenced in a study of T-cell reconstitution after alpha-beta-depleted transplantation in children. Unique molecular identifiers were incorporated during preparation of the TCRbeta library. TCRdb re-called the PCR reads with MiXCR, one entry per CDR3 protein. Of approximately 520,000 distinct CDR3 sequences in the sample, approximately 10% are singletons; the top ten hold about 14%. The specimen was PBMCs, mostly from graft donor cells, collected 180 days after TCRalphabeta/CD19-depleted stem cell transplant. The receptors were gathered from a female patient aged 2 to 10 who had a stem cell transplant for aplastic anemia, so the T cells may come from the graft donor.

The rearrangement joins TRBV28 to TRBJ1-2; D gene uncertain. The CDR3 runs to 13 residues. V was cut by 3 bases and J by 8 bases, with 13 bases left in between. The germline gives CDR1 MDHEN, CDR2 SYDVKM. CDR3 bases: TGTGCCAGCAGTTTGGAGTGGTTCGGGGGCTACACCTTC. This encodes CASSLEWFGGYTF.

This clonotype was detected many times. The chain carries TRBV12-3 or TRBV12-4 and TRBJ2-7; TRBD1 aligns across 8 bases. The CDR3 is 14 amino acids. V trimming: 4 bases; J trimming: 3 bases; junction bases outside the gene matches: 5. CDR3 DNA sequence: TGTGCCAGCAGTTCCGGGACAGGAGGCTACGAGCAGTACTTC. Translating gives CASSSGTGGYEQYF.

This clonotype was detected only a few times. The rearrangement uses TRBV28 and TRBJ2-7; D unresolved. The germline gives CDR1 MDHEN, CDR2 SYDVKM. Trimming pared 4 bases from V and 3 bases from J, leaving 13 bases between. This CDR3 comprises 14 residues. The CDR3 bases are TGTGCCAGCAGTTCCAATGGCCAAGTCTACGAGCAGTACTTC. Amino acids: CASSSNGQVYEQYF.

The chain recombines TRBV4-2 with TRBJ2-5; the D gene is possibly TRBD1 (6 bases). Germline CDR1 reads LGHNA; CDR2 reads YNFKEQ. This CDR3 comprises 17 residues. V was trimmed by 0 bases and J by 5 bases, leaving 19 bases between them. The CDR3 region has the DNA TGTGCCAGCAGCCAAGATCGAAGGGGTAACAGGGTGGAGACCCAGTACTTC. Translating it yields CASSQDRRGNRVETQYF.

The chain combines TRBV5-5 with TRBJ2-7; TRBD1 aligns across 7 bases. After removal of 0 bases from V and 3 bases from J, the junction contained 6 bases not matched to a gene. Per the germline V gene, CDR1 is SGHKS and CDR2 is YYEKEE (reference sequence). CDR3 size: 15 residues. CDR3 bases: TGTGCCAGCAGCTTGGGACAGGGAATTGACTACGAGCAGTACTTC. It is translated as CASSLGQGIDYEQYF. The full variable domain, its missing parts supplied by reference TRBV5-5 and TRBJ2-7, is DAGVTQSPTHLIKTRGQQVTLRCSPISGHKSVSWYQQVLGQGPQFIFQYYEKEERGRGNFPDRFSARQFPNYSSELNVNALLLGDSALYLCASSLGQGIDYEQYFGPGTRLTVT.

The CDR3 spells CASSYTSYEQYF. Written as DNA, the CDR3 is TGTGCCAGCAGCTACACAAGCTACGAGCAGTACTTC. This chain links TRBV5-5 with TRBJ2-7; no firm D call. The CDR3 is 12 amino acids. With 3 bases removed from V and 3 bases from J, the gap between germline ends came to 7 bases. Germline lookup yields CDR1 SGHKS and CDR2 YYEKEE (reference sequence).

The CDR3 is CASSFRHTEAFF. The CDR3 bases are TGTGCCAGCAGTTTCCGGCACACTGAAGCTTTCTTT. The chain is built from TRBV12-3 or TRBV12-4 and TRBJ1-1; unclear D gene. The V end was cut by 3 bases, the J end by 3 bases, with 5 bases between. The CDR3 length is 12 residues.

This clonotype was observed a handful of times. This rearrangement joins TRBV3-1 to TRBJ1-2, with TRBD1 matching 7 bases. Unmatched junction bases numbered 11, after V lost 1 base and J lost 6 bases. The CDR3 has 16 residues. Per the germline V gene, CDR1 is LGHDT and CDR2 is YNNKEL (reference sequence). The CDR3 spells CASSQAGQAVPHGYTF. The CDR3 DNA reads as TGTGCCAGCAGCCAAGCTGGACAGGCAGTTCCTCATGGCTACACCTTC.

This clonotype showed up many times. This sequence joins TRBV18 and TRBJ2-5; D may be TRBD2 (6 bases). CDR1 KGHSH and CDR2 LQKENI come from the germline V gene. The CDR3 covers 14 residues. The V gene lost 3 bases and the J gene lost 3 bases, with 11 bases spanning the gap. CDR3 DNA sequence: TGTGCCAGCTCACCGCGGGAATTAAAAGAGACCCAGTACTTC. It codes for CASSPRELKETQYF.

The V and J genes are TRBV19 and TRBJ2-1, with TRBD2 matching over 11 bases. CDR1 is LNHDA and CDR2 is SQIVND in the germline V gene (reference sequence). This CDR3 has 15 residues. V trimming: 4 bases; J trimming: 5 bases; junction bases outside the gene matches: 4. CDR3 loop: CASSTPGLADNEQFF. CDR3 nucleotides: TGTGCCAGTAGTACGCCGGGACTAGCGGACAATGAGCAGTTCTTC.

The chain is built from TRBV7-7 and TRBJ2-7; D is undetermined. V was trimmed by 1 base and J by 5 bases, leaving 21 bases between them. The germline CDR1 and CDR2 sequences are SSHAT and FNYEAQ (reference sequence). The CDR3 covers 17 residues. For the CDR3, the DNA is TGTGCCAGCAGCTTAGTCGCGTGTAGTGGAAAGGAGAACGAGCAGTACTTC. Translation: CASSLVACSGKENEQYF.

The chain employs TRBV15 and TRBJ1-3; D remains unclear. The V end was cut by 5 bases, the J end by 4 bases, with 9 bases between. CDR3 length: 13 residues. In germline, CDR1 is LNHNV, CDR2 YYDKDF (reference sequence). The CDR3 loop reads CATSGSVGNTIYF. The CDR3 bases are TGTGCCACCAGCGGCTCAGTGGGAAACACCATATATTTT.

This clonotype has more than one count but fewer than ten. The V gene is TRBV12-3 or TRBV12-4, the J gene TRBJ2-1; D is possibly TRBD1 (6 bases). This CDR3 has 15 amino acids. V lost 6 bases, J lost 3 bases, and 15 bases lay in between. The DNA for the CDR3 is TGTGCCAGCAGCCCACAGGGCGGGTACTACAATGAGCAGTTCTTC. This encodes CASSPQGGYYNEQFF.

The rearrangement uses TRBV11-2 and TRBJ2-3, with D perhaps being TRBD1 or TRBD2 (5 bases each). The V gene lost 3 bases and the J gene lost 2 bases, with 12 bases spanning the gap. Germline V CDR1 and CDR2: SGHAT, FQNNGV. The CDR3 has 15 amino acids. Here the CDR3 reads CASSFTRGDTDTQYF. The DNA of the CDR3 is TGTGCCAGCAGCTTTACTCGAGGGGACACAGATACGCAGTATTTT.

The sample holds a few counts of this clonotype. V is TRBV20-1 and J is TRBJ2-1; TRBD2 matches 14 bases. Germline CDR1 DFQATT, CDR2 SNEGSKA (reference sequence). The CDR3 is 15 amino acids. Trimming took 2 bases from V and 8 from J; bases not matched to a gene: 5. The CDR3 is CSARQTSGRADEQFF. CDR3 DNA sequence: TGCAGTGCTAGACAGACTAGCGGGAGGGCCGATGAGCAGTTCTTC.

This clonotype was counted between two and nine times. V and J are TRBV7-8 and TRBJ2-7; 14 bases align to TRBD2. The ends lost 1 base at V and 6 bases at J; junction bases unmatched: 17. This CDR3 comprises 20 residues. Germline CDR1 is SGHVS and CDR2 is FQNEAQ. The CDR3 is CASSLGGFGLAGGGVREQYV. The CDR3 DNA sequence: TGTGCCAGCAGCTTAGGGGGGTTCGGACTAGCGGGAGGAGGGGTCCGCGAGCAGTACGTC.

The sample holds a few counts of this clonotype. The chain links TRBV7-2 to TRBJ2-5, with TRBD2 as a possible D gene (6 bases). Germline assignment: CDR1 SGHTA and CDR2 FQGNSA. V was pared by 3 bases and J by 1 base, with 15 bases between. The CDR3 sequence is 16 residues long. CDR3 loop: CASSLDPGLFQETQYF. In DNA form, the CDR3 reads TGTGCCAGCAGCTTGGACCCGGGACTGTTCCAAGAGACCCAGTACTTC.

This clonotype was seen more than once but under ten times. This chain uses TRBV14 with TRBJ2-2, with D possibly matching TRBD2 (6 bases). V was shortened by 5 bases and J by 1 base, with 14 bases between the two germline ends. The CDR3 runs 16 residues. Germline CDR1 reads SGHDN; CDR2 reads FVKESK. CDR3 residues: CASSFRAGLNTGELFF. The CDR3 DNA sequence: TGTGCCAGCAGCTTCAGGGCGGGACTGAACACCGGGGAGCTGTTTTTT.